This TCR beta chain was captured in a study of OX40 agonist ivuxolimab in advanced cancers. On the study more broadly: Patients treated during dose escalation were battling hepatocellular carcinoma, melanoma, renal cell or head and neck cancer. People who had prior anti-PD-1, anti-PD-L1 or anti-CTLA-4 therapy could take part, and about 37% had some.

On this clone itself: The antigen remains undetermined.

Study findings and constraints: Among the lowest peripheral clonal expansion occurred in 0.1-3.0 mg/kg partial responders.

Method: immunoSEQ multiplex PCR; TCRdb's copy keeps in-frame clones and lacks some. This table holds some 86,000 clones, more than 85% found once. The CDR3 contains 13 residues. Deletions cut 8 bases from V and 10 bases from J, with 15 bases between. CDR1 is LNHDA, CDR2 SQIVND, per germline (reference sequence). The specimen comprised CD4+ or CD8+ T cells sorted from blood, sampled in a trial of the OX40 agonist ivuxolimab. The chain uses TRBV19 and TRBJ1-6; D uncertain. The sequence was obtained from an adult with an advanced solid tumor such as melanoma, head and neck, liver or kidney cancer. Here the CDR3 reads CASSRVAESPLHF. In DNA form, the CDR3 reads TGTGCCAGTTCTAGGGTCGCGGAGTCACCCCTCCACTTT.